The 27 T cell receptor beta chains below come from one sample, sequenced in a study of T-cell reconstitution after alpha-beta-depleted transplantation in children. Unique molecular identifiers featured in how the TCRbeta library was prepared. A single record per CDR3 protein comes from TCRdb applying MiXCR to the PCR reads. The sample lists roughly 180,000 distinct CDR3 sequences, approximately 14% occurring once. The material was PBMCs from the stem cell graft donor, obtained from the stem cell graft. These receptor sequences come from a human donor who donated a stem cell graft to a child with acute lymphoblastic leukemia.

This clonotype was counted ten times or more. V usage is TRBV5-6 and J usage is TRBJ2-7; D assignment may be TRBD1 or TRBD2 (5 bases each). CDR1 is SGHDT, CDR2 YYEEEE, per germline. V shed 4 bases and J shed 2 bases, with 28 bases lying between them. The CDR3 contains 19 residues. CDR3 sequence: CASSRRVGPGPGSPYEQYF. Written as DNA, the CDR3 is TGTGCCAGCAGCCGTCGGGTCGGGCCGGGACCGGGATCTCCCTACGAGCAGTACTTC.

V usage is TRBV11-1 and J usage is TRBJ2-4; D possibly corresponds to TRBD2 (6 bases). This CDR3 region has 19 residues. Germline V lookup: CDR1 SGHAT, CDR2 FQDESV (reference sequence). V was pared by 6 bases and J by 3 bases, with 27 bases between. The CDR3 region is CASSFPTGGSGPDKNIQYF. In DNA form, the CDR3 reads TGTGCCAGCAGTTTCCCCACAGGAGGGAGCGGGCCAGACAAAAACATTCAGTACTTC.

This clonotype was detected many times. The rearrangement uses TRBV27 and TRBJ2-7; 9 bases line up with TRBD2. The junction had 6 bases not matched to a gene; V was cut back by 6 bases and J by 3 bases. The CDR3 sequence is 14 residues long. The V gene's germline CDR1 is MNHEY and CDR2 SMNVEV (reference sequence). In DNA form, the CDR3 reads TGTGCCAGCAGGCCTAGCGGGATAATCTACGAGCAGTACTTC. Translated: CASRPSGIIYEQYF.

At least ten counts were recorded for this clonotype. The V gene is TRBV11-2, the J gene TRBJ2-5; D ambiguous. The length of the CDR3 is 15 residues. CDR1 SGHAT and CDR2 FQNNGV come from the germline V gene. The V gene lost 6 bases and the J gene lost 1 base, with 15 bases spanning the gap. The CDR3 is CASRSNGQIQETQYF. CDR3 coding DNA: TGTGCCAGCAGGAGTAATGGGCAGATCCAAGAGACCCAGTACTTC.

The table lists this clonotype with a few counts. The CDR3 sequence: CSVSSGDGYEQYF. The CDR3 DNA reads as TGCAGCGTATCGTCAGGGGACGGCTACGAGCAGTACTTC. The rearrangement joins TRBV29-1 to TRBJ2-7; tentative D call: TRBD1 (6 bases). With 6 bases removed from V and 3 bases from J, the gap between germline ends came to 15 bases. The length of the CDR3 is 13 residues. Germline V gives CDR1 SQVTM, CDR2 ANQGSEA.

The sample holds many counts of this clonotype. The chain links TRBV5-1 to TRBJ2-3; either TRBD1 or TRBD2 may fit D (5 bases each). Looked up from germline, CDR1 is SGHRS and CDR2 is YFSETQ. The CDR3 contains 15 residues. V lost 0 bases and J 5 bases, leaving 13 bases between the germline ends. As DNA, the CDR3 is TGCGCCAGCAGCTTGGTTGCGGGCCAGGGAGATACGCAGTATTTT. Its translation: CASSLVAGQGDTQYF. Variable domain in full (rest from reference TRBV5-1 and TRBJ2-3): KAGVTQTPRYLIKTRGQQVTLSCSPISGHRSVSWYQQTPGQGLQFLFEYFSETQRNKGNFPGRFSGRQFSNSRSEMNVSTLELGDSALYLCASSLVAGQGDTQYFGPGTRLTVL.

The rearrangement links TRBV2 to TRBJ2-6; unclear D gene. The germline V gene encodes CDR1 SNHLY and CDR2 FYNNEI. The germline V and J ends were trimmed by 6 bases and 0 bases, with 12 bases remaining between them. This CDR3 region has 16 residues. The DNA of the CDR3 is TGTGCCAGCAGCCCCGCAGCAGGCTCTGGGGCCAACGTCCTGACTTTC. Translation gives CASSPAAGSGANVLTF.

This clonotype was recorded many times. The gene calls are TRBV15 and TRBJ1-2; a weak D match, TRBD1 (5 bases). Germline V lookup: CDR1 LNHNV, CDR2 YYDKDF (reference sequence). This CDR3 spans 16 amino acids. V was shortened by 1 base and J by 0 bases, with 12 bases between the two germline ends. CDR3 DNA: TGTGCCACCAGCAGAGCCGTACAGGTAGCTAACTATGGCTACACCTTC. Its protein product is CATSRAVQVANYGYTF.

This clonotype showed up many times. This chain links TRBV12-3 or TRBV12-4 with TRBJ2-1; 8 bases match TRBD2. The CDR3 sequence is 18 residues long. Germline trimming cut 1 base from V and 3 bases from J; bases unmatched to any gene: 11. The CDR3 DNA sequence: TGTGCCAGCAGTTTAGGGCTCTTGGCGGGAGGCCGCTACAATGAGCAGTTCTTC. This gives the protein CASSLGLLAGGRYNEQFF.

This clonotype was picked up many times. CDR3 bases: TGTGCCAGCAGGATCCAGGGCGCGGGGAATGAAAAACTGTTTTTT. Translated, it gives CASRIQGAGNEKLFF. The chain recombines TRBV2 with TRBJ1-4, with D possibly matching TRBD1 (5 bases). V was cut by 6 bases and J by 5 bases, with 16 bases left in between. The CDR3 totals 15 residues. The germline V gene encodes CDR1 SNHLY and CDR2 FYNNEI.

This clonotype was picked up a small number of times. This rearrangement joins TRBV11-2 to TRBJ2-1, with D perhaps matching TRBD2 (6 bases). The CDR3 is 14 residues long. V lost 2 bases and J 3 bases, leaving 8 bases between the germline ends. Germline values: CDR1 SGHAT, CDR2 FQNNGV. The DNA for the CDR3 is TGTGCCAGCAGCTTAAGGGGAGGCTACAATGAGCAGTTCTTC. As protein: CASSLRGGYNEQFF.

The sample holds many counts of this clonotype. The rearrangement joins TRBV7-8 to TRBJ1-1; 7 nucleotides agree with TRBD1. CDR3 size: 13 residues. Looked up from germline, CDR1 is SGHVS and CDR2 is FQNEAQ. V lost 8 bases to trimming and J lost 3 bases; unmatched junction nucleotides: 6. This CDR3 is CASEAGGHTEAFF. CDR3 in DNA: TGTGCCAGCGAAGCAGGGGGGCACACTGAAGCTTTCTTT.

In its sample, this clonotype was seen many times. The gene calls are TRBV3-1 and TRBJ2-7; D perhaps matches TRBD2 (5 bases). The CDR3 contains 13 residues. The germline V and J ends were trimmed by 4 bases and 3 bases, with 10 bases remaining between them. The V gene's germline CDR1 is LGHDT and CDR2 YNNKEL (reference sequence). The CDR3 loop is CASSRMGSYEQYF. DNA for the CDR3: TGTGCCAGCAGCCGAATGGGGAGCTACGAGCAGTACTTC.

This rearrangement joins TRBV7-2 to TRBJ2-3, with 10 positions matching TRBD2. Germline V gene sequence: CDR1 SGHTA, CDR2 FQGNSA. V lost 4 bases and J lost 4; bases outside the gene matches: 8. CDR3 length: 16 residues. The CDR3 spells CASSSDGLAVADTQYF. CDR3 coding DNA: TGTGCCAGCAGCTCCGATGGACTAGCGGTAGCAGATACGCAGTATTTT. The full variable domain, rest sourced from reference TRBV7-2 and TRBJ2-3, is GAGVSQSPSNKVTEKGKDVELRCDPISGHTALYWYRQSLGQGLEFLIYFQGNSAPDKSGLPSDRFSAERTGGSVSTLTIQRTQQEDSAVYLCASSSDGLAVADTQYFGPGTRLTVL.

As regards this clonotype: A much larger clone sits a single nucleotide away, making a read error possible. The chain has TRBV11-2 and TRBJ2-4; 8 bases match TRBD1. The germline V gene has CDR1 SGHAT and CDR2 FQNNGV. The CDR3 sequence is 15 residues long. CDR3 amino acids: CASSLGTGGENSQYF. CDR3 nucleotides: TGTGCCAGCAGCTTAGGTACAGGGGGTGAAAACAGTCAGTACTTC.

This clonotype was picked up many times. The chain recombines TRBV15 with TRBJ2-3; no clear D. Germline V lookup: CDR1 LNHNV, CDR2 YYDKDF (reference sequence). The CDR3 has 14 amino acids. V was pared by 1 base and J by 3 bases, with 8 bases between. This chain's CDR3 is CATSRGELTDTQYF. CDR3 sequence (DNA): TGTGCCACCAGCAGAGGAGAGTTAACAGATACGCAGTATTTT.

This clonotype was counted many times. The V gene is TRBV5-1, the J gene TRBJ2-3; the D call may be TRBD1 or TRBD2 (5 bases each). The CDR3 sequence is 16 residues long. Germline V gene lookup returns CDR1 SGHRS and CDR2 YFSETQ. Trimming left V 2 bases short and J 1 base short, with 14 bases between. This CDR3 is CASSLNPGAGTDTQYF. The CDR3 DNA reads TGCGCCAGCAGCTTAAACCCCGGGGCTGGCACAGATACGCAGTATTTT.

This clonotype was observed at least ten times. The chain joins TRBV12-3 or TRBV12-4 to TRBJ2-7; D unresolved. There are 13 residues in the CDR3. Trimming shortened V by 2 bases and J by 0 bases, and 5 bases separated the two germline ends. The CDR3 DNA is TGTGCCAGCAGTTTACAGCGCTCCTACGAGCAGTACTTC. Translation: CASSLQRSYEQYF.

V usage is TRBV20-1 and J usage is TRBJ1-1; D not resolved. This CDR3 is 12 amino acids long. The germline gives CDR1 DFQATT, CDR2 SNEGSKA (reference sequence). The V gene lost 5 bases and the J gene lost 1 base, with 8 bases spanning the gap. The CDR3 spells CSARSANTEAFF. The CDR3 coding sequence is TGCAGTGCTCGATCGGCGAACACTGAAGCTTTCTTT.

Many counts were recorded for this clonotype. This chain links TRBV29-1 with TRBJ2-3; 10 bases fit TRBD2. The germline V gene has CDR1 SQVTM and CDR2 ANQGSEA. Unmatched junction bases numbered 4, after V lost 6 bases and J lost 4 bases. The CDR3 runs 13 residues. CDR3 residues: CSVSGRAADTQYF. CDR3 bases: TGCAGCGTCAGCGGGAGGGCCGCAGATACGCAGTATTTT.

This clonotype occurred a few times. The chain couples TRBV19 to TRBJ2-6, with D possibly being TRBD1 (5 bases). Between the trimmed V and J ends, which lost 4 bases and 1 base, there was a span of 8 bases. CDR3 size: 15 residues. Germline values: CDR1 LNHDA, CDR2 SQIVND (reference sequence). The CDR3 protein is CASSTGRSGANVLTF. Written as DNA, the CDR3 is TGTGCCAGTAGTACAGGGCGGTCTGGGGCCAACGTCCTGACTTTC.

Concerning this clonotype itself: Possible read error: a much larger clone is one base away. The V and J genes are TRBV5-1 and TRBJ2-7, with 9 bases identical to TRBD1. This CDR3 region has 12 residues. Germline V gene lookup returns CDR1 SGHRS and CDR2 YFSETQ. CDR3 protein: CASKGQGHDQYF. CDR3 bases: TGCGCCAGCAAGGGACAGGGCCACGACCAGTACTTC.

This clonotype was recorded at least ten times. The rearrangement links TRBV28 to TRBJ1-1; D is unclear. This CDR3 has 11 amino acids. Germline V gives CDR1 MDHEN, CDR2 SYDVKM. V was shortened by 7 bases and J by 2 bases, with 5 bases between the two germline ends. The CDR3 region is CASTHNTEAFF. The CDR3 DNA follows: TGTGCCAGCACTCATAACACTGAAGCTTTCTTT.

This clonotype was seen ten or more times. The J gene is TRBJ2-7, the V gene TRBV29-1; D unresolved. This CDR3 comprises 13 residues. Germline CDR1 is SQVTM and CDR2 is ANQGSEA. Deletions cut 2 bases from V and 5 bases from J, with 13 bases between. CDR3 region: CSVEKGPVNEQYF. The CDR3 bases are TGCAGCGTTGAAAAGGGTCCGGTGAACGAGCAGTACTTC.

The rearrangement links TRBV11-3 to TRBJ2-1; D is unclear. The length of the CDR3 is 12 residues. Germline lookup yields CDR1 SGHNT and CDR2 YENEEA. The V and J ends lost 5 bases and 5 bases respectively, with 7 bases between them. The CDR3 DNA follows: TGTGCCAGCAGCGCCGTACACAATGAGCAGTTCTTC. This codes for CASSAVHNEQFF.

This clonotype occurred many times. This chain links TRBV6-1 with TRBJ2-1; D gene uncertain. The CDR3 extends over 12 amino acids. From germline, CDR1 is MNHNS and CDR2 SASEGT. V was trimmed by 5 bases and J by 5 bases, leaving 7 bases between them. As DNA, the CDR3 is TGTGCCAGCAGTCTCCCAGACAATGAGCAGTTCTTC. Protein: CASSLPDNEQFF.

The V call is TRBV19, the J call TRBJ2-7, with TRBD1 as a possible D gene (5 bases). This CDR3 region has 13 residues. The germline V gene encodes CDR1 LNHDA and CDR2 SQIVND (reference sequence). The V end lost 3 bases, the J end lost 5 bases, and 11 bases lay between the germline ends. The CDR3: CASSISGFHEQYF. CDR3 coding DNA: TGTGCCAGTAGTATCTCAGGGTTCCACGAGCAGTACTTC.